The source of this T cell receptor (beta chain) is a study of shared clonotypes between healthy human individuals. Clones were sequenced by immunoSEQ multiplex PCR, and TCRdb holds only the in-frame ones, with some missing. The sample has some 1.5 million clones; around 98% are singletons. This sequence originates from a man under 40 in good health. Sequenced: naive CD4+ T cells sorted from blood. Subset denoted: CD45RA+ positively selected.

This chain's CDR3 is CASSFSPLPGGNQETQYF. In DNA, the CDR3 is TGTGCCAGCAGCTTTTCCCCCTTACCCGGAGGGAACCAAGAGACCCAGTACTTC. The chain has TRBV5-5 and TRBJ2-5, with D perhaps TRBD2 (6 bases). Germline V gene sequence: CDR1 SGHKS, CDR2 YYEKEE (reference sequence). Trimming removed 2 bases at V and 0 bases at J, with 20 bases between. CDR3 length: 18 residues.